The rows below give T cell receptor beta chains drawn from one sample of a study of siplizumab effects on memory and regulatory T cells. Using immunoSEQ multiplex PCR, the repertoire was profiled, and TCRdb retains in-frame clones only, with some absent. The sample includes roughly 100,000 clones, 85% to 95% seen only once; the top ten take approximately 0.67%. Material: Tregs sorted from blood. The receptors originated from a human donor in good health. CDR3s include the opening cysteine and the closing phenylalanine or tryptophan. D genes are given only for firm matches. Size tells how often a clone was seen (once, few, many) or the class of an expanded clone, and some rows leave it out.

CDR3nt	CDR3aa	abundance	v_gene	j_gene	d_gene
TGCGCCAGCAGAGGTAGTGGACAGGAGCGATCACCCCTCCACTTT	CASRGSGQERSPLHF	NA	TRBV5-1	TRBJ1-6	TRBD1
TGTGCCAGCAGCCCTCAGACAGTACAAGAGACCCAGTACTTC	CASSPQTVQETQYF	NA	TRBV11-2	TRBJ2-5	NA
TGTGCCAGCAGCTTGAGAGGAACAGGTGGAAACACTGAAGCTTTCTTT	CASSLRGTGGNTEAFF	NA	TRBV5-5	TRBJ1-1	NA
TGTGCCAGCAGCCTATGGACAGGGGAACAAGAAAAACTGTTTTTT	CASSLWTGEQEKLFF	NA	TRBV7-9	TRBJ1-4	TRBD1
TGTGCCAGCAGCTTAATGGGTAGCGGGACCGAGCAGTTCTTC	CASSLMGSGTEQFF	NA	TRBV7-3	TRBJ2-1	TRBD2
TGTGCCAGCAGCTATGGGGGAGTGGGGGATGAGCAGTTCTTC	CASSYGGVGDEQFF	NA	TRBV5-8	TRBJ2-1	NA
TGTGCTTCAGGGGAAGAGGCTCAGCCCCAGCATTTT	CASGEEAQPQHF	NA	TRBV7-9	TRBJ1-5	NA
TGTGCCAGCAGAGACACTCTTTCACCCCTCCACTTT	CASRDTLSPLHF	NA	TRBV28	TRBJ1-6	NA
TGTGCCAGCAGACGAACAGGGGCTGGAAACACCATATATTTT	CASRRTGAGNTIYF	NA	TRBV2	TRBJ1-3	TRBD1
TGTGCCAGCAGCGGTGCGGGACAGGGGGATGGCTACACCTTC	CASSGAGQGDGYTF	NA	TRBV9	TRBJ1-2	TRBD1
TGTGCCAGTAGTATCCGTTTTTCCGGGACAGGGACCTACGAGCAGTACTTC	CASSIRFSGTGTYEQYF	NA	TRBV19	TRBJ2-7	TRBD1
TGTGCCAGCAGACAGTGGGGAGGCGAGCAGTTCTTC	CASRQWGGEQFF	NA	TRBV6-6	TRBJ2-1	NA
TGTGCCAGCAGCCGCCCCGACTCACTTGGCTACACCTTC	CASSRPDSLGYTF	NA	TRBV14	TRBJ1-2	NA
TGTGCCAGTAGGCCAGGATTGTGGAGCACTGAAGCTTTCTTT	CASRPGLWSTEAFF	few	TRBV19	TRBJ1-1	NA
TGCGCCAGCAGCTTTTCGGGCTTGAGCACCGGGGAGCTGTTTTTT	CASSFSGLSTGELFF	once	TRBV5-1	TRBJ2-2	NA
TGTGCCAGCAGTTACTCGGGGGACAAATATTACGGCTACACCTTC	CASSYSGDKYYGYTF	once	TRBV6-5	TRBJ1-2	NA
TGTGCCAGCAGCCCACGGAGCTACGAGCAGTACTTC	CASSPRSYEQYF	NA	TRBV7-9	TRBJ2-7	NA
TGCAGCGTGGGACAGGGAGGAGGCTACACCTTC	CSVGQGGGYTF	NA	TRBV29-1	TRBJ1-2	TRBD1
TGTGCCAGTACCTCAGGGGGACGGATCTATGGCTACACCTTC	CASTSGGRIYGYTF	few	TRBV19	TRBJ1-2	TRBD1
TGTGCCAGGGACAAAATTTCAGGTGGTGCTTTCTTT	CARDKISGGAFF	NA	TRBV19	TRBJ1-1	NA
TGTGCCAGCAGCTTAGAAGGGCTTGCAGAGGAGACCCAGTACTTC	CASSLEGLAEETQYF	NA	TRBV7-9	TRBJ2-5	NA
TGTGCCAGCAGCATCCGGGACAGGGGGCTCCATGGCTACACCTTC	CASSIRDRGLHGYTF	NA	TRBV7-9	TRBJ1-2	TRBD1
TGCAGTGCCTATAATGAGCAGTTCTTC	CSAYNEQFF	NA	TRBV20-1	TRBJ2-1	NA
TGTGCCAGCAGTGAGACGACAGGGCCCTACAATGAGCAGTTCTTC	CASSETTGPYNEQFF	NA	TRBV25-1	TRBJ2-1	TRBD1
TGTGCCAGCAGCTTTGGTCGCGAGACCCAGTACTTC	CASSFGRETQYF	NA	TRBV5-5	TRBJ2-5	NA
TGTGCCAGCAGTGGATGGACAGGGAGCTCCTATAATTCACCCCTCCACTTT	CASSGWTGSSYNSPLHF	NA	TRBV27	TRBJ1-6	TRBD1
TGTGCCAGCAGTGGGGACAGGGGGGGTCCGAACACCGGGGAGCTGTTTTTT	CASSGDRGGPNTGELFF	NA	TRBV25-1	TRBJ2-2	TRBD1
TGTGCCAGCAGTGACTCACGGGGCACCAGCTCCTACGAGCAGTACTTC	CASSDSRGTSSYEQYF	NA	TRBV6-4	TRBJ2-7	NA
TGCGCCAGCGGGTTAGAATCGCTCTGGACAGATACGCAGTATTTT	CASGLESLWTDTQYF	NA	TRBV5-1	TRBJ2-3	NA
TGTGCCAGCAGTGAATTCGACAGCAATTCACCCCTCCACTTT	CASSEFDSNSPLHF	NA	TRBV6-1	TRBJ1-6	NA
TGCGCCAGCAGCTTGGCCCAACTAAGCACAGATACGCAGTATTTT	CASSLAQLSTDTQYF	NA	TRBV5-1	TRBJ2-3	NA
TGCGCCAGCAGCCAGGGGAGGGCAGGAGAGTCGCTTAACTATGGCTACACCTTC	CASSQGRAGESLNYGYTF	NA	TRBV4-1	TRBJ1-2	NA
TGTGCCAGCAGTGAAGATCGCACTACCTACGAGCAGTACTTC	CASSEDRTTYEQYF	few	TRBV2	TRBJ2-7	NA
TGCGCCAGCAGCATAACCGGGACTAGCGATGAGCAGTTCTTC	CASSITGTSDEQFF	NA	TRBV5-1	TRBJ2-1	TRBD2
TGCGCCAGCAGCCAAGATCGGAGGGGTCCGGGAGGCTACACCTTC	CASSQDRRGPGGYTF	NA	TRBV4-1	TRBJ1-2	NA
TGTGCCAGCTCCTCGGGAAGCCAAGAGACCCAGTACTTC	CASSSGSQETQYF	NA	TRBV18	TRBJ2-5	NA
TGCAGCGTCCCAATAACGGACAGGGCTGCCAACTATGGCTACACCTTC	CSVPITDRAANYGYTF	NA	TRBV29-1	TRBJ1-2	TRBD1
TGTGCCAGCAGCTATCGACAGGGAAACTATGGCTACACCTTC	CASSYRQGNYGYTF	once	TRBV7-2	TRBJ1-2	TRBD1
TGTGCCAGCAGCGCGTACAGGGGGTGGGAGACCCAGTACTTC	CASSAYRGWETQYF	NA	TRBV7-9	TRBJ2-5	TRBD1
TGCGCCAGCAGCTTGGCCGGGAAGTCCTACAATGAGCAGTTCTTC	CASSLAGKSYNEQFF	NA	TRBV5-1	TRBJ2-1	NA
TGTGCCAGCAGACCAGGGGGCAGGCCTAATGAAAAACTGTTTTTT	CASRPGGRPNEKLFF	NA	TRBV6-6	TRBJ1-4	TRBD1
TGTGCCACCAGGTCCGAACAGGGACTTTCCCACGAGCAGTACTTC	CATRSEQGLSHEQYF	NA	TRBV27	TRBJ2-7	NA
TGTGCCAGCAGTTTAACCGGGGGGGGTAAACCCTACGAGCAGTACTTC	CASSLTGGGKPYEQYF	NA	TRBV27	TRBJ2-7	TRBD2
TGTGCCAGCAGTTTAACTGGAGGGGTAAACACCGGGGAGCTGTTTTTT	CASSLTGGVNTGELFF	NA	TRBV6-5	TRBJ2-2	NA
TGTGCCACCAGCAGAGACCCAGGAGGGTTCGGGAATGAGCAGTTCTTC	CATSRDPGGFGNEQFF	NA	TRBV15	TRBJ2-1	NA
TGTGCCAGCAGTTACTCGCCGACAACTTATAATTCACCCCTCCACTTT	CASSYSPTTYNSPLHF	NA	TRBV6-5	TRBJ1-6	NA
TGTGCCAGCAGCTTAGCGGGAGGGATACATGAGCAGTTCTTC	CASSLAGGIHEQFF	NA	TRBV7-2	TRBJ2-1	TRBD2
TGTGCCAGCAGCGTAGAAACTAGCGGGGTGGAGACCCAGTACTTC	CASSVETSGVETQYF	NA	TRBV9	TRBJ2-5	TRBD2
TGCGCCAGCAGCCCCCAGGGCTCGGGTGGGGCCAACGTCCTGACTTTC	CASSPQGSGGANVLTF	NA	TRBV5-1	TRBJ2-6	NA